The 11 T cell receptor beta chains below all came from one sample that was sequenced in a study of response to subunit inactivated influenza vaccine. TCRdb reprocessed the RT-PCR reads with MiXCR, giving one entry per CDR3 protein. The sample consists of roughly 700,000 distinct CDR3 sequences, about a sixth of them appearing once. This sample comprised PBMCs from blood, obtained 11 to 12 days after vaccination. These TCRs come from a middle-aged man who received an inactivated influenza vaccine.

The chain uses TRBV3-1 and TRBJ1-2, with 7 bases matching TRBD1. Germline lookup yields CDR1 LGHDT and CDR2 YNNKEL (reference sequence). With V trimmed by 2 bases and J by 8 bases, 5 bases remained unmatched. The CDR3 contains 13 residues. The CDR3 nucleotides are TGTGCCAGCAGCCAATACAGGGGAGCGGGCTACACCTTC. Its translation is CASSQYRGAGYTF.

This clonotype has a count of ten or more. The chain combines TRBV5-1 with TRBJ2-1; the D gene is possibly TRBD2 (6 bases). This CDR3 region has 15 residues. Germline V gene sequence: CDR1 SGHRS, CDR2 YFSETQ. The ends were cut back, 0 bases at V and 4 bases at J, with 11 bases in the middle. CDR3 nucleotide sequence: TGCGCCAGCAGCTTGGACGGGGGTGTATACAATGAGCAGTTCTTC. Encoded protein: CASSLDGGVYNEQFF.

V usage is TRBV25-1 and J usage is TRBJ2-3; D is unresolved. The CDR3 runs 11 residues. The germline V gene has CDR1 MGHDK and CDR2 SYGVNS. The V and J ends lost 4 bases and 14 bases respectively, with 13 bases between them. CDR3 bases: TGTGCCAGCAGTGCCCGGGCCCTACTGTATTTT. It specifies CASSARALLYF.

This clonotype occurred a few times. The chain joins TRBV7-2 to TRBJ2-5, with 10 bases lining up with TRBD2. This CDR3 is 14 amino acids long. CDR1 is SGHTA, CDR2 FQGNSA, per germline. The trim removed 8 bases at V and 5 bases at J, leaving 8 bases unmatched. The CDR3 loop is CASRPSGRAETQYF. The CDR3 DNA reads as TGTGCCAGCCGGCCGAGCGGGAGGGCGGAGACCCAGTACTTC.

A few counts support this clonotype. V is TRBV7-9 and J is TRBJ2-7; 8 nucleotides line up with TRBD1. Germline loops: CDR1 SEHNR, CDR2 FQNEAQ (reference sequence). The trim removed 0 bases at V and 2 bases at J, leaving 3 bases unmatched. This CDR3 region has 15 residues. CDR3 amino acids: CASSLAPTGAYEQYF. CDR3 bases: TGTGCCAGCAGCTTAGCCCCGACAGGGGCCTACGAGCAGTACTTC.

CDR3 protein: CASSYPGQGVSSNQPQHF. In DNA form, the CDR3 reads TGTGCCAGCAGTTACCCGGGACAGGGAGTATCTAGCAATCAGCCCCAGCATTTT. This chain connects TRBV6-2 or TRBV6-3 to TRBJ1-5; 9 bases are shared with TRBD1. The CDR3 is 18 amino acids. The J segment lost 0 bases and the V segment lost 2 bases, leaving 8 bases of the junction unmatched. Germline V CDR1 and CDR2: MNHEY, SVGEGT.

This chain uses TRBV13 with TRBJ2-7; D is possibly TRBD2 (5 bases). CDR3 length: 12 amino acids. Germline V CDR1 and CDR2: PRHDT, FYEKMQ (reference sequence). The ends were cut back, 4 bases at V and 4 bases at J, with 8 bases in the middle. The CDR3 here is CASSSGKYEQYF. Here the CDR3 DNA reads TGTGCCAGCAGCTCCGGGAAATACGAGCAGTACTTC.

At least ten counts were recorded for this clonotype. This chain links TRBV5-6 with TRBJ2-3, with TRBD1 matching over 11 bases. The CDR3 has 16 residues. Per germline, CDR1 SGHDT and CDR2 YYEEEE. Germline trimming cut 4 bases from V and 4 bases from J; bases unmatched to any gene: 8. CDR3 bases: TGTGCCAGCAGCGAGACCGGGACAGGGGGTGCAGATACGCAGTATTTT. Encoded protein: CASSETGTGGADTQYF.

This clonotype has a count of ten or more. This chain uses TRBV11-2 with TRBJ2-3, with D perhaps TRBD2 (6 bases). Trimming pared 0 bases from V and 4 bases from J, leaving 14 bases between. CDR3 length: 16 residues. The V gene's germline CDR1 is SGHAT and CDR2 FQNNGV. CDR3 region: CASSLDRGGAADTQYF. The CDR3 nucleotides read TGTGCCAGCAGCTTAGATCGGGGCGGGGCGGCAGATACGCAGTATTTT.

Comment on this clonotype: This may be a read error: a much more frequent sequence differs by one nucleotide. The genes are TRBV10-3 and TRBJ2-7; no clear D. CDR3 length: 11 amino acids. From germline, CDR1 is ENHRY and CDR2 SYGVKD. The CDR3 is CAISRGYEHYF. In DNA, the CDR3 is TGTGCCATCTCACGCGGCTACGAGCATTACTTC.

The chain carries TRBV6-1 and TRBJ1-1; D possibly corresponds to TRBD1 (6 bases). The germline V gene has CDR1 MNHNS and CDR2 SASEGT. The CDR3 has 13 residues. The germline V and J ends were trimmed by 6 bases and 8 bases, with 16 bases remaining between them. The DNA for the CDR3 is TGTGCCAGCAGCCTGGATTGGGGGGGCGAAGCTTTCTTT. This codes for CASSLDWGGEAFF.